This passage covers 24 T cell receptor beta chains from one sample sequenced in a study of T cell responses to AZD1222 COVID-19 vaccine. Sequencing was performed with immunoSEQ multiplex PCR; in TCRdb, only in-frame clones are kept and a portion is missing. The sample shows roughly 90,000 clones, more than 80% of them seen only once. The sample was peripheral blood, taken 28 days after the second AZD1222 dose. All receptors come from an adult who received the AZD1222 COVID-19 vaccine.

The V call is TRBV2, the J call TRBJ2-1, with 9 bases fitting TRBD1. The CDR3 contains 13 residues. Germline V gene lookup returns CDR1 SNHLY and CDR2 FYNNEI. The ends lost 6 bases at V and 9 bases at J; junction bases unmatched: 6. The chain's CDR3 is CASRRDREGEQFF. CDR3 in DNA: TGTGCCAGCAGGAGGGACAGGGAGGGTGAGCAGTTCTTC.

This clone was observed a single time. V and J are TRBV6-2 or TRBV6-3 and TRBJ1-6; TRBD1 might be the D (5 bases). The V gene's germline CDR1 is MNHEY and CDR2 SVGEGT. CDR3 size: 16 residues. V lost 4 bases, J lost 7 bases, and 17 bases lay in between. The CDR3 DNA reads TGTGCCAGCAGTTTGGAGGAGGGACTGTGGAATTCACCCCTCCACTTT. Its translation is CASSLEEGLWNSPLHF.

The chain combines TRBV5-1 with TRBJ2-7, with D possibly being TRBD2 (6 bases). Germline V gives CDR1 SGHRS, CDR2 YFSETQ. V lost 3 bases and J 3 bases, leaving 16 bases between the germline ends. This CDR3 contains 15 residues. CDR3 region: CASSWEVSGIYEQYF. The CDR3 bases are TGCGCCAGCAGCTGGGAGGTTAGCGGTATCTACGAGCAGTACTTC.

This clone was picked up one time. The chain recombines TRBV6-1 with TRBJ1-5; D possibly corresponds to TRBD1 (6 bases). The germline V and J ends were trimmed by 0 bases and 3 bases, with 9 bases remaining between them. CDR3 length: 15 residues. Germline V gene lookup returns CDR1 MNHNS and CDR2 SASEGT. In DNA form, the CDR3 reads TGTGCCAGCAGTGAAGCCTGGACAGTCAATCAGCCCCAGCATTTT. Translated, it gives CASSEAWTVNQPQHF.

The V gene is TRBV19, the J gene TRBJ2-3, with 8 bases that match TRBD1. The CDR3 sequence is 15 residues long. From germline, CDR1 is LNHDA and CDR2 SQIVND (reference sequence). J was trimmed by 0 bases and V by 7 bases; bases with no gene match: 6. The CDR3 DNA is TGTGCCAGTATGACCACAGGGGGAAGCACAGATACGCAGTATTTT. Translating gives CASMTTGGSTDTQYF.

The CDR3 DNA sequence: TGTGCCTGCGACCCGACAGGGATTTCCTACGAGCAGTACTTC. Its translation is CACDPTGISYEQYF. This chain connects TRBV30 to TRBJ2-7; TRBD1 matches at 7 bases. Trimming at V came to 6 bases and at J to 1 base, leaving 9 bases not matched to a gene. The CDR3 extends over 14 amino acids. The V gene's germline CDR1 is GTSNPN and CDR2 SVGIG (reference sequence). The whole variable domain, filled in from reference TRBV30 and TRBJ2-7, reads SQTIHQWPATLVQPVGSPLSLECTVEGTSNPNLYWYRQAAGRGLQLLFYSVGIGQISSEVPQNLSASRPQDRQFILSSKKLLLSDSGFYLCACDPTGISYEQYFGPGTRLTVT.

The gene calls are TRBV28 and TRBJ1-1; D gene unclear. The CDR3 spans 13 residues. Trimming took off 2 bases at V and 7 bases at J, with 11 bases between the two ends. Germline V CDR1 and CDR2: MDHEN, SYDVKM. In DNA, the CDR3 is TGTGCCAGCAGTTTACTCCCCAGCGATGAAGCTTTCTTT. Its translation is CASSLLPSDEAFF. Based on the CDR3 plus reference TRBV28 and TRBJ1-1, the full variable domain is DVKVTQSSRYLVKRTGEKVFLECVQDMDHENMFWYRQDPGLGLRLIYFSYDVKMKEKGDIPEGYSVSREKKERFSLILESASTNQTSMYLCASSLLPSDEAFFGQGTRLTVV.

The V and J genes are TRBV27 and TRBJ2-7, with no clear D. The V gene lost 1 base and the J gene lost 3 bases, with 1 base spanning the gap. This CDR3 is built from 11 residues. In germline, CDR1 is MNHEY, CDR2 SMNVEV (reference sequence). Here the CDR3 reads CASSLFYEQYF. The CDR3, as DNA: TGTGCCAGCAGTTTATTCTACGAGCAGTACTTC.

The rearrangement joins TRBV30 to TRBJ1-3, with D perhaps matching TRBD1 (5 bases). The CDR3 runs 12 residues. CDR1 and CDR2 from the germline V gene are GTSNPN and SVGIG (reference sequence). The V end lost 8 bases, the J end lost 2 bases, and 10 bases lay between the germline ends. The CDR3 nucleotides read TGTGCCGGGACCGCGACTGGAAACACCATATATTTT. The encoded protein is CAGTATGNTIYF.

The genes are TRBV29-1 and TRBJ1-2; possibly TRBD1 for D (6 bases). Germline-derived CDR1 and CDR2 are SQVTM and ANQGSEA. The CDR3 covers 12 residues. Trimming took 6 bases from V and 3 from J, leaving 11 bases between them. CDR3 region: CSVQGGDYGYTF. The CDR3 DNA reads as TGCAGCGTACAGGGAGGGGACTATGGCTACACCTTC.

In its sample, this clone was seen a few times. J is TRBJ2-7 and V is TRBV15; 8 bases are a match to TRBD1. This CDR3 is built from 16 residues. With 2 bases clipped from V and 2 bases from J, the junction kept 8 bases outside the gene matches. The germline V gene encodes CDR1 LNHNV and CDR2 YYDKDF (reference sequence). The CDR3 nucleotides read TGTGCCACCAGCAGAACAACCGGGACAGGAGCCTACGAGCAGTACTTC. This encodes CATSRTTGTGAYEQYF.

The table lists this clone with a count of one. The chain recombines TRBV18 with TRBJ2-3; D unresolved. This CDR3 contains 16 residues. Trimming took 5 bases from V and 1 from J, leaving 16 bases between them. Germline CDR1 KGHSH, CDR2 LQKENI. The CDR3 DNA sequence: TGTGCCAGCTCATCCCAGGCCGCCGTGGGCACAGATACGCAGTATTTT. It specifies CASSSQAAVGTDTQYF.

The table lists this clone with a few counts. The chain links TRBV7-9 to TRBJ2-7, with 11 positions matching TRBD1. The V segment lost 5 bases and the J segment 5 bases; nucleotides outside the gene matches: 5. Germline V gene sequence: CDR1 SEHNR, CDR2 FQNEAQ (reference sequence). This CDR3 region has 14 residues. CDR3 region: CASSERTGGDEQYF. Written as DNA, the CDR3 is TGTGCCAGCAGCGAACGGACAGGGGGCGACGAGCAGTACTTC.

The chain has TRBV7-3 and TRBJ2-1, with 9 bases matching TRBD1. The V segment lost 5 bases and the J segment 4 bases; nucleotides outside the gene matches: 3. Germline loops: CDR1 SGHTA, CDR2 FQGTGA. CDR3 length: 14 amino acids. CDR3 nucleotide sequence: TGTGCCAGCAGCCCGGGGACAGGGTACAATGAGCAGTTCTTC. The encoded protein is CASSPGTGYNEQFF. The full variable domain, completed using reference TRBV7-3 and TRBJ2-1, is GAGVSQTPSNKVTEKGKYVELRCDPISGHTALYWYRQSLGQGPEFLIYFQGTGAADDSGLPNDRFFAVRPEGSVSTLKIQRTERGDSAVYLCASSPGTGYNEQFFGPGTRLTVL.

This chain connects TRBV6-2 or TRBV6-3 to TRBJ1-1; 9 nucleotides match TRBD1. Germline-derived CDR1 and CDR2 are MNHEY and SVGEGT. The CDR3 spans 16 residues. V lost 6 bases and J lost 5; bases outside the gene matches: 13. The CDR3 sequence: CASSPRPWTGETEAFF. CDR3 coding DNA: TGTGCCAGCAGCCCTCGCCCCTGGACAGGGGAGACTGAAGCTTTCTTT.

This clone showed up just once. The CDR3 protein is CASSLMVTDTQYF. In DNA form, the CDR3 reads TGTGCCAGCAGCTTGATGGTCACAGATACGCAGTATTTT. The gene calls are TRBV7-2 and TRBJ2-3; D not resolved. The CDR3 is 13 residues long. The V gene lost 3 bases and the J gene lost 2 bases, with 6 bases spanning the gap. Germline V gene data show CDR1 as SGHTA and CDR2 as FQGNSA. Variable domain in full (rest from reference TRBV7-2 and TRBJ2-3): GAGVSQSPSNKVTEKGKDVELRCDPISGHTALYWYRQSLGQGLEFLIYFQGNSAPDKSGLPSDRFSAERTGGSVSTLTIQRTQQEDSAVYLCASSLMVTDTQYFGPGTRLTVL.

The J gene is TRBJ2-7, the V gene TRBV27; 7 bases are shared with TRBD2. The CDR3 contains 14 residues. The germline V gene encodes CDR1 MNHEY and CDR2 SMNVEV (reference sequence). Trimming cost V 5 bases and J 2 bases; bases outside gene matches: 6. CDR3 protein: CASSQRGVTYEQYF. The CDR3 nucleotides read TGTGCCAGCAGTCAACGGGGGGTTACCTACGAGCAGTACTTC.

The chain recombines TRBV11-1 with TRBJ2-3; 10 positions agree with TRBD2. V was pared by 3 bases and J by 2 bases, with 2 bases of the junction left unmatched. Looked up from germline, CDR1 is SGHAT and CDR2 is FQDESV (reference sequence). The CDR3 spans 15 residues. The CDR3: CASSLGLAYTDTQYF. The CDR3 region has the DNA TGTGCCAGCAGCTTGGGACTAGCGTACACAGATACGCAGTATTTT.

This clone was counted a single time. This chain uses TRBV9 with TRBJ2-2; no definite D call. CDR1 is SGDLS, CDR2 YYNGEE, per germline. The CDR3 is 12 amino acids. V lost 0 bases, J lost 7 bases, and 4 bases lay in between. Written as DNA, the CDR3 is TGTGCCAGCAGCGTAGAGGGCGGGGAGCTGTTTTTT. It encodes CASSVEGGELFF.

This sequence joins TRBV6-6 and TRBJ2-1; 14 bases map to TRBD2. With 8 bases clipped from V and 5 bases from J, the junction kept 5 bases outside the gene matches. Germline V gene lookup returns CDR1 MNHNY and CDR2 SVGAGI (reference sequence). This CDR3 has 15 amino acids. The CDR3 loop is CASSGLAGVDNEQFF. In DNA, the CDR3 is TGTGCCAGCTCGGGACTAGCGGGAGTTGACAATGAGCAGTTCTTC.

The chain joins TRBV7-3 to TRBJ1-1; D remains ambiguous. This CDR3 spans 13 amino acids. The V gene's germline CDR1 is SGHTA and CDR2 FQGTGA. Trimming pared 5 bases from V and 3 bases from J, leaving 10 bases between. The CDR3, as DNA: TGTGCCAGCAGCCCACACCAAGACACTGAAGCTTTCTTT. Protein sequence: CASSPHQDTEAFF. Variable domain in full (rest from reference TRBV7-3 and TRBJ1-1): GAGVSQTPSNKVTEKGKYVELRCDPISGHTALYWYRQSLGQGPEFLIYFQGTGAADDSGLPNDRFFAVRPEGSVSTLKIQRTERGDSAVYLCASSPHQDTEAFFGQGTRLTVV.

The gene calls are TRBV6-5 and TRBJ2-1; TRBD1 matches at 8 bases. CDR3 length equals 16 residues. J lost 10 bases, V lost 2 bases, and 13 bases had no gene match. The germline V gene has CDR1 MNHEY and CDR2 SVGAGI. The CDR3 sequence is CASSYPGGPEAREQFF. The CDR3 nucleotides are TGTGCCAGCAGTTACCCAGGGGGCCCTGAAGCTAGAGAGCAGTTCTTC.

The chain couples TRBV19 to TRBJ2-1; the D gene is possibly TRBD2 (5 bases). Germline V gives CDR1 LNHDA, CDR2 SQIVND (reference sequence). The CDR3 totals 15 residues. With 5 bases removed from V and 0 bases from J, the gap between germline ends came to 11 bases. CDR3 protein: CASSLSATSYNEQFF. In DNA form, the CDR3 reads TGTGCCAGTAGTCTTAGCGCCACCTCCTACAATGAGCAGTTCTTC.

The V gene is TRBV9, the J gene TRBJ2-5; the D is unclear. CDR1 and CDR2 from the germline V gene are SGDLS and YYNGEE. With 0 bases removed from V and 2 bases from J, the gap between germline ends came to 8 bases. CDR3 size: 14 residues. In DNA, the CDR3 is TGTGCCAGCAGCGTAGTGAGGATTCAAGAGACCCAGTACTTC. Its protein product is CASSVVRIQETQYF.